This TCR beta chain was sequenced for a study of blood T cell repertoires in COVID-19. The CDR3 is 13 amino acids. V was trimmed by 4 bases and J by 10 bases, leaving 13 bases between them. How the authors handled the data: Amplified reference gene primers provided the basis for estimating nucleated cell counts. TCRdb's table, derived via immunoSEQ multiplex PCR, lists solely in-frame clones and lacks some. The DNA gave D and trimming, while V, J and clone size come from that table. The sample has 320,000 or so clones, 85% seen once. Individuals aged 18 to 89 years were recruited from 24 US areas. Participants' own reports of clinical history determined their cohort assignment.

The chain employs TRBV12-3 or TRBV12-4 and TRBJ1-4; no definite D call. The sample consisted of PBMCs or T cells enriched from blood (not recorded which). The receptor's source is a woman younger than 45 who had been exposed to COVID-19. The CDR3 DNA reads as TGTGCCAGCAGTTCGTCTTTTGAGGCAAAACTGTTTTTT. Translation gives CASSSSFEAKLFF.